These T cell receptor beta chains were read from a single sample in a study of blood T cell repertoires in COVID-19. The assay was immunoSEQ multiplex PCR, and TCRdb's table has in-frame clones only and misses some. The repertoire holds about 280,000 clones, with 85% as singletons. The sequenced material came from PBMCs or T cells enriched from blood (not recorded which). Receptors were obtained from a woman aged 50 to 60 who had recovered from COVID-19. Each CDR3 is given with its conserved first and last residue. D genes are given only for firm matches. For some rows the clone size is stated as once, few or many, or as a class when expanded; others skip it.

CDR3nt: TGTGCCAGCAGCTCGGACAGAAGAGTTGGAGCTTTCTTT; CDR3aa: CASSSDRRVGAFF; v_gene: TRBV7-2; d_gene: .; abundance: .; j_gene: TRBJ1-1
CDR3nt: TGTGCCAGCAGCCCCCGGACAGGGAGGGAGCAGTACTTC; CDR3aa: CASSPRTGREQYF; v_gene: TRBV7-9; d_gene: TRBD1; abundance: .; j_gene: TRBJ2-7
CDR3nt: TGTGCCAGCAGCTGGCGTACGGGTTCCTACAATGAGCAGTTCTTC; CDR3aa: CASSWRTGSYNEQFF; v_gene: TRBV11-2; d_gene: .; abundance: .; j_gene: TRBJ2-1
CDR3nt: TGCGCCAGCAGGTTTGACAGGGGGCGAGGAAACACCATATATTTT; CDR3aa: CASRFDRGRGNTIYF; v_gene: TRBV5-1; d_gene: TRBD1; abundance: .; j_gene: TRBJ1-3
CDR3nt: TGTGCCAGCAGCGCGGGACTTACTAATTCACCCCTCCACTTT; CDR3aa: CASSAGLTNSPLHF; v_gene: TRBV7-3; d_gene: .; abundance: .; j_gene: TRBJ1-6
CDR3nt: TGTGCCAGCAGCCTCGCGGGCGGGGTAAATCAGCCCCAGCATTTT; CDR3aa: CASSLAGGVNQPQHF; v_gene: TRBV6-5; d_gene: .; abundance: .; j_gene: TRBJ1-5
CDR3nt: TGTGCCACCAGTGACAGGGGTTTTAGACAGCCCCAGCATTTT; CDR3aa: CATSDRGFRQPQHF; v_gene: TRBV24-1; d_gene: .; abundance: few; j_gene: TRBJ1-5
CDR3nt: TGTGCCAGCAGCTTAGAGTCGCGACAGACGTCTCCCTTCTATGGCTACACCTTC; CDR3aa: CASSLESRQTSPFYGYTF; v_gene: TRBV7-9; d_gene: .; abundance: .; j_gene: TRBJ1-2
CDR3nt: TGTGCCAGCAGCCCCCGCGCCTCTAGCGTGGCTTTCTTT; CDR3aa: CASSPRASSVAFF; v_gene: TRBV7-8; d_gene: .; abundance: few; j_gene: TRBJ1-1
CDR3nt: TGTGCCAGCAGCTTAGACCCTGGAGTACGGCAGGGGCCCTACACCGGGGAGCTGTTTTTT; CDR3aa: CASSLDPGVRQGPYTGELFF; v_gene: TRBV11-3; d_gene: .; abundance: few; j_gene: TRBJ2-2
CDR3nt: TGTGCCAGCTCACCGGCACAGGCACTTAAGGAAAAACTGTTTTTT; CDR3aa: CASSPAQALKEKLFF; v_gene: TRBV18; d_gene: .; abundance: .; j_gene: TRBJ1-4
CDR3nt: TGTGCCACCAGCAGAGATCCGGAGGGAGGGAGGAACGAGCAGTACTTC; CDR3aa: CATSRDPEGGRNEQYF; v_gene: TRBV15; d_gene: TRBD2; abundance: .; j_gene: TRBJ2-7
CDR3nt: TGTGCCTGGAGTTTTGGGGCAGGGGGTTTGAACACTGAAGCTTTCTTT; CDR3aa: CAWSFGAGGLNTEAFF; v_gene: TRBV30; d_gene: TRBD1; abundance: .; j_gene: TRBJ1-1
CDR3nt: TGTGCCAGCAGCTCTATCATAGGGGGCTTAGGGGGAGATACGCAGTATTTT; CDR3aa: CASSSIIGGLGGDTQYF; v_gene: TRBV27; d_gene: TRBD1; abundance: .; j_gene: TRBJ2-3
CDR3nt: TGTGCCAGCAGCTCCTATCTCCGGAACACTGAAGCTTTCTTT; CDR3aa: CASSSYLRNTEAFF; v_gene: TRBV7-2; d_gene: .; abundance: .; j_gene: TRBJ1-1
CDR3nt: TGTGCCAGCAGTGACATAGGACAGGGGAGTAATGACGAGCAGTACTTC; CDR3aa: CASSDIGQGSNDEQYF; v_gene: TRBV25-1; d_gene: TRBD1; abundance: once; j_gene: TRBJ2-7
CDR3nt: TGTGCCAGCAGCTTGGGACAGGGGGTTAACTATGGCTACACCTTC; CDR3aa: CASSLGQGVNYGYTF; v_gene: TRBV7-8; d_gene: TRBD1; abundance: many; j_gene: TRBJ1-2